This T cell receptor beta chain was identified in a study of shared clonotypes between healthy human individuals. Study-wide findings and caveats: Among the subsets, naive ones generally showed larger estimated richness than memory ones. Collection of samples was limited to blood; tissue repertoires likely differ.

Of note for this clone: The antigen is unknown.

V dropped 2 bases and J dropped 11 bases, with 19 bases sitting between them. The CDR3 is made up of 14 amino acids. Germline values: CDR1 SGHTA, CDR2 FQGNSA. Across several immunoSEQ plates, the genomic DNA of each subset was split evenly. TCRdb keeps only in-frame clones here, not all; method: immunoSEQ multiplex PCR. The table includes approximately 2,000,000 clones, about nine tenths detected once. The clonotype comes from a man in his late teens or twenties in good health. Some clones in this sample may be carry-over from other donors' samples. Sequences were obtained from naive CD4+ T cells from PBMCs. Subset described: CD45RA+ positively selected. The chain combines TRBV7-2 with TRBJ2-7, with a possible D match to TRBD1 (6 bases). CDR3 DNA: TGTGCCAGCAGCTTAAGTTATTTTGAAGGGGGAGAGTACTTC. Protein: CASSLSYFEGGEYF.